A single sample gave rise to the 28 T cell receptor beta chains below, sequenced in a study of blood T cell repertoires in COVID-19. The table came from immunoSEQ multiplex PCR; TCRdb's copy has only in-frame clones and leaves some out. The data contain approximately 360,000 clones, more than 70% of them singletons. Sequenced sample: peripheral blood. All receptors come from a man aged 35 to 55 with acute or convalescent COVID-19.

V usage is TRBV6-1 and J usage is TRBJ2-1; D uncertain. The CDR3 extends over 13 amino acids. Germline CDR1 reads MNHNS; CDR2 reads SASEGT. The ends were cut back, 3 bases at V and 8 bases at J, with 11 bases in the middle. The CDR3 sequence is CASSEYINDEQFF. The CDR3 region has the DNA TGTGCCAGCAGTGAGTACATCAACGATGAGCAGTTCTTC.

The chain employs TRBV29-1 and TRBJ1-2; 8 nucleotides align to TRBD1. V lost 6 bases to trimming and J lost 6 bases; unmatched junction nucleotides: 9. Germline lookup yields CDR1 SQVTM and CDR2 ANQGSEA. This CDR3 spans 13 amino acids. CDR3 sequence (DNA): TGCAGCGTCAAAAGGACAGGGAGTGATGGCTACACCTTC. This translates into CSVKRTGSDGYTF.

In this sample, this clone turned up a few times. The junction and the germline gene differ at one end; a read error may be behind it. The CDR3 DNA is TGTGCCAGCAGTTTAGGGACAAATGGTGTTTTAACCTTC. The encoded protein is CASSLGTNGVLTF. The chain uses TRBV11-2 and TRBJ1-2; D is possibly TRBD1 (6 bases). The CDR3 length is 13 residues. Germline CDR1 reads SGHAT; CDR2 reads FQNNGV.

Here the CDR3 DNA reads TGTGCCAGCAGCCGACGACTGGGGCCCCTCACAGATACGCAGTATTTT. Its protein product is CASSRRLGPLTDTQYF. The rearrangement links TRBV3-1 (or the pseudogene TRBV3-2) to TRBJ2-3; D is possibly TRBD1 (5 bases). With 4 bases removed from V and 2 bases from J, the gap between germline ends came to 16 bases. Germline lookup yields CDR1 LGHDT and CDR2 YNNKEL (reference sequence). The CDR3 loop spans 16 amino acids.

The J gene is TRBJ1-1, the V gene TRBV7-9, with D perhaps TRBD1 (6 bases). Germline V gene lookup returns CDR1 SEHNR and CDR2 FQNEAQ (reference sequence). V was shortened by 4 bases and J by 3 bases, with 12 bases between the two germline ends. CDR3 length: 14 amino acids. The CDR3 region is CASSSMGTHTEAFF. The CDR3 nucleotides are TGTGCCAGCAGCTCCATGGGGACACACACTGAAGCTTTCTTT.

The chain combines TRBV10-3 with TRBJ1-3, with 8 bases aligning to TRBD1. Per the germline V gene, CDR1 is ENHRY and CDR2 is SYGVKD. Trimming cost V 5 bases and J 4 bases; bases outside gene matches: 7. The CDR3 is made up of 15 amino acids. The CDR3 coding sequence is TGTGCCATCAGTACCTCGACAGGGGACGGAAACACCATATATTTT. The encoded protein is CAISTSTGDGNTIYF.

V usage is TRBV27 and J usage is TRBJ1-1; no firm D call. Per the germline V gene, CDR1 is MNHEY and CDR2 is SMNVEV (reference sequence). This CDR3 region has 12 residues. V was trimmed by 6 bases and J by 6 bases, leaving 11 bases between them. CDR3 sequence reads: CASRAGSAEAFF. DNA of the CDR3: TGTGCCAGCAGAGCCGGGAGTGCTGAAGCTTTCTTT.

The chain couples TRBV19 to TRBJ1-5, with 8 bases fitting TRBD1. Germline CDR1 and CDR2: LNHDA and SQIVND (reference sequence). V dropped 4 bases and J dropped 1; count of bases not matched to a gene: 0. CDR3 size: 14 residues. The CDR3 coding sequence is TGTGCCAGTAGTAACAGGGGGAGCAATCAGCCCCAGCATTTT. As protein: CASSNRGSNQPQHF.

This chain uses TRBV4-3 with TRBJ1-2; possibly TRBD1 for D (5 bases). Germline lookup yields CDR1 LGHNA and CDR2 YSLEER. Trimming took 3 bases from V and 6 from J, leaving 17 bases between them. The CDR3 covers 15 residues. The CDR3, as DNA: TGCGCCAGCAGCCACGTCACCCCGACAGTTAATGGCTACACCTTC. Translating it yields CASSHVTPTVNGYTF.

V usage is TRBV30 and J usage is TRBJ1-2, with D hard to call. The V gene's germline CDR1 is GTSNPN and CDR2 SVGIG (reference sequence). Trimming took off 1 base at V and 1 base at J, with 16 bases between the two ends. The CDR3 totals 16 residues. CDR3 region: CAWSGTDSLFNYGYTF. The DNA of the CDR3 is TGTGCCTGGAGTGGGACGGACTCCCTTTTTAACTATGGCTACACCTTC.

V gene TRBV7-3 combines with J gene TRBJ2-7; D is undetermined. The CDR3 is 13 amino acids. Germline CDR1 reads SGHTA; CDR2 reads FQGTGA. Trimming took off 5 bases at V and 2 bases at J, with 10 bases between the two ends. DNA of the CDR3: TGTGCCAGCAGCGCCGGAGTGGCCTACGAGCAGTACTTC. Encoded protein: CASSAGVAYEQYF.

The CDR3 sequence is CASSLGAYTEAFF. In DNA form, the CDR3 reads TGTGCCAGCAGCTTGGGCGCATACACTGAAGCTTTCTTT. The chain links TRBV5-6 to TRBJ1-1; D uncertain. The germline gives CDR1 SGHDT, CDR2 YYEEEE. The V end lost 0 bases, the J end lost 3 bases, and 6 bases lay between the germline ends. The CDR3 runs to 13 residues.

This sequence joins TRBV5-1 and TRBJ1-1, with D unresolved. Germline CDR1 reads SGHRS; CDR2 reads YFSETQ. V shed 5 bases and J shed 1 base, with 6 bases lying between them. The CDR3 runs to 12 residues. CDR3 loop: CASRTQNTEAFF. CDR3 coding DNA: TGCGCCAGCAGGACTCAGAACACTGAAGCTTTCTTT.

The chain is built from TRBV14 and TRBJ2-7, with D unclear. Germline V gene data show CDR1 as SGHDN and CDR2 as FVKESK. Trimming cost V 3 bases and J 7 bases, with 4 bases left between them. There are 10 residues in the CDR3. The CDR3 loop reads CASSHQEQYF. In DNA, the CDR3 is TGTGCCAGCAGCCATCAGGAGCAGTACTTC.

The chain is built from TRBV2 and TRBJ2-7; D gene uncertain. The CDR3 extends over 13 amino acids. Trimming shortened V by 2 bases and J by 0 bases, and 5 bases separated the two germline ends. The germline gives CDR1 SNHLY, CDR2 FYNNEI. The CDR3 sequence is CASSEQVSYEQYF. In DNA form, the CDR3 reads TGTGCCAGCAGTGAACAGGTCTCCTACGAGCAGTACTTC. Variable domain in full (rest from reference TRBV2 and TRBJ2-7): EPEVTQTPSHQVTQMGQEVILRCVPISNHLYFYWYRQILGQKVEFLVSFYNNEISEKSEIFDDQFSVERPDGSNFTLKIRSTKLEDSAMYFCASSEQVSYEQYFGPGTRLTVT.

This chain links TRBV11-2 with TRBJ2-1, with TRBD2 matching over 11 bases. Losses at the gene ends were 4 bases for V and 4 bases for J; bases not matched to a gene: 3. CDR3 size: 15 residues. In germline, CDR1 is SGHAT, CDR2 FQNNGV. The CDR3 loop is CASSSVAGGYNEQFF. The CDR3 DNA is TGTGCCAGCAGCTCAGTAGCGGGAGGGTACAATGAGCAGTTCTTC.

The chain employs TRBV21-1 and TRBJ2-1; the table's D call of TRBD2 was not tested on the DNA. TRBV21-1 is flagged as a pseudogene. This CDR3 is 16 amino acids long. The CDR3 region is CASSAILAGSSGEQFF. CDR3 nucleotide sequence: TGTGCCAGCAGCGCAATACTAGCGGGGTCTTCGGGGGAGCAGTTCTTC.

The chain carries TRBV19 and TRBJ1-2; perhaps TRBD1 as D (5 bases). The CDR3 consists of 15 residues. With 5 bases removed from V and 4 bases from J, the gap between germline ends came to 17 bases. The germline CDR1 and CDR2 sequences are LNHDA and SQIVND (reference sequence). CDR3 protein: CASSPPQGTAYGYTF. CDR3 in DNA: TGTGCCAGTAGTCCCCCCCAGGGTACTGCCTATGGCTACACCTTC.

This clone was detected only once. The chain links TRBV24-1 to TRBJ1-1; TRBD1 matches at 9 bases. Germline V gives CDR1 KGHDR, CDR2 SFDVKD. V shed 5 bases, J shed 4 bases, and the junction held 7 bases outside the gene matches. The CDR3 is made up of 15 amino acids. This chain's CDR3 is CATSGGQGRTTEAFF. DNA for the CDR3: TGTGCCACCAGTGGGGGACAGGGTAGGACCACTGAAGCTTTCTTT.

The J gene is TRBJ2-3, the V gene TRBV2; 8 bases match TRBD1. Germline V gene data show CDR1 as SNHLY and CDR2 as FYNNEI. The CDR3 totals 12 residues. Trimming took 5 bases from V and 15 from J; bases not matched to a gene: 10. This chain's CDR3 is CASSRDRGGIYF. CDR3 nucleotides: TGTGCCAGCAGTAGAGACAGGGGAGGAATCTATTTT.

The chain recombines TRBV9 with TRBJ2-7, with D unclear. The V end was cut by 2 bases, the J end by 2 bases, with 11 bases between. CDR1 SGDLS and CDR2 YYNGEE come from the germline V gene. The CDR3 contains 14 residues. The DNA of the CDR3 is TGTGCCAGCAGCGTTGAACTAAATACCTACGAGCAGTACTTC. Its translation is CASSVELNTYEQYF.

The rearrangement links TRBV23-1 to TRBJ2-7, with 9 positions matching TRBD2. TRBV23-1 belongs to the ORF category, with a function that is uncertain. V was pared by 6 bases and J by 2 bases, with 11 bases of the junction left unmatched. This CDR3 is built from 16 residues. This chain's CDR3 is CASRGLAGLRAYEQYF. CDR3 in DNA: TGCGCCAGCAGAGGGCTAGCGGGACTAAGGGCCTACGAGCAGTACTTC.

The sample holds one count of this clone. CDR3 in DNA: TGCACCAGCAGCTTACCTTCCCCGGGACAGGGGTTAGTTGGGGCCAACGTCCTGACTTTC. Its protein is CTSSLPSPGQGLVGANVLTF. The chain couples TRBV1 to TRBJ2-6; TRBD1, the D gene given by the table, was not confirmed from the DNA. TRBV1 is assigned pseudogene status. The CDR3 runs to 20 residues.

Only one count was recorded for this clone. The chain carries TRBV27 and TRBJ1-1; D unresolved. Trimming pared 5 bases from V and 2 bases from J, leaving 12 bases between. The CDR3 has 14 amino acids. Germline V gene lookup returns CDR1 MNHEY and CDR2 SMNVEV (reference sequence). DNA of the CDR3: TGTGCCAGCAGTCTTAGCGGACCAAACACTGAAGCTTTCTTT. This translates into CASSLSGPNTEAFF.

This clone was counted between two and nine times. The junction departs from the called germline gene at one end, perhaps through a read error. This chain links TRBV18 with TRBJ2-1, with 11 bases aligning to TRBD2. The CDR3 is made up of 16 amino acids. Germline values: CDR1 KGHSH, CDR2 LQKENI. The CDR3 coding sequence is TGTGCCAGCTCACCCCCCGGGACTAGCGGCTACAGTGAGCAGTTCTTC. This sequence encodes CASSPPGTSGYSEQFF.

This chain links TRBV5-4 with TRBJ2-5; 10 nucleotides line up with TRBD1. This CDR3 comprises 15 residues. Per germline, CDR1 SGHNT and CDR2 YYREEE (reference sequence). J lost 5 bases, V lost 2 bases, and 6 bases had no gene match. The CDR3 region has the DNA TGTGCCAGCAGCTTCCGACAGGGGGCCGGTGAGACCCAGTACTTC. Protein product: CASSFRQGAGETQYF.

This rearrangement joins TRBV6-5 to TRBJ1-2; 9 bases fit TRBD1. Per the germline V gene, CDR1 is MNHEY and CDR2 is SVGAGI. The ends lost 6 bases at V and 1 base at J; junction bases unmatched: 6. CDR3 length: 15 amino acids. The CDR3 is CASRGGQGLNYGYTF. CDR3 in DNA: TGTGCCAGCAGGGGGGGACAGGGCCTTAACTATGGCTACACCTTC.

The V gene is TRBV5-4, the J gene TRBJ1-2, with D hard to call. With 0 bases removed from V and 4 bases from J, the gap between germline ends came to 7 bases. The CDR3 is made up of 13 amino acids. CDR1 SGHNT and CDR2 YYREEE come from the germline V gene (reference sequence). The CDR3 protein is CASSLARSYGYTF. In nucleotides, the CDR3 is TGTGCCAGCAGCTTGGCCAGGTCCTATGGCTACACCTTC.